The rows below give T cell receptor beta chains drawn from one sample of a study of CD8 T cells in ankylosing spondylitis. TCRdb ran MiXCR on the 5' RACE reads and lists one entry per CDR3 protein. The data hold 150,000 to 200,000 distinct CDR3 sequences, with approximately 10% observed a single time. The sample taken for sequencing was blood, either unsorted or a sorted T cell fraction (not recorded which). The receptors shown here come from a male donor with ankylosing spondylitis or in good health (not recorded which). Each CDR3 is given without its conserved first and last residue. A D gene is named only where the DNA matches it firmly. Clone size is not always given. Where it is, it says once, few, many or a class for expanded clones.

.	TRBD2	TRBV11-1	TRBJ2-1	ASSYRVSGRAQEQF
many	TRBD1	TRBV12-3/TRBV12-4	TRBJ2-7	ASSPDGQGFDEQY
many	.	TRBV5-1	TRBJ1-2	ASSLTGGYT
many	TRBD2	TRBV5-1	TRBJ2-7	ASADGTSGSDEQY
few	.	TRBV7-9	TRBJ2-3	ASSLYPDGSTDTQY
many	.	TRBV5-6	TRBJ2-5	ASSLYRSFGETQY
.	.	TRBV28	TRBJ1-5	ASSLPGSNQPQH
once	.	TRBV6-2/TRBV6-3	TRBJ2-1	ASRPREQGIDEQF
.	.	TRBV6-5	TRBJ1-3	ASSYEGPASGNTIY
many	.	TRBV5-1	TRBJ1-1	ASSSPVSAVGAF
.	.	TRBV2	TRBJ2-1	ASSVWSYNEQF
many	.	TRBV20-1	TRBJ1-1	SAYSGESMNTEAF
few	.	TRBV7-8	TRBJ2-1	ASSAYESHSYNEQF
many	TRBD1	TRBV29-1	TRBJ2-1	SARTGSYNEQF
many	.	TRBV29-1	TRBJ2-5	SVRKGTDKETQY
.	.	TRBV11-2	TRBJ2-7	ASSLDKTPYEQY
few	TRBD1	TRBV12-3/TRBV12-4	TRBJ1-4	ASSQGAFEKLF
many	.	TRBV9	TRBJ2-7	ASSALPGGRTYEQY
few	TRBD1	TRBV29-1	TRBJ1-1	SGSGTGSFTEAF
.	TRBD2	TRBV7-2	TRBJ2-1	ASSFSSVAGAQYNEQF
many	.	TRBV7-8	TRBJ2-3	ASSPRVGGTDTQY
many	.	TRBV10-3	TRBJ1-5	AISREDQPQH